A selection of T cell receptor beta chains follows, all from one sample in a study of CD8+ T cells in alopecia areata. Profiled with immunoSEQ multiplex PCR; TCRdb holds only in-frame clones, not every one. The sample holds 180,000 or so clones, about 51% seen once. Specimen: CD8+ T cells sorted from blood, collected around week 54, from a patient treated with tofacitinib. Receptors originate from a human donor with alopecia areata. Each CDR3 is given with its conserved first and last residue. The order of the fields is J gene, clone size, D gene, V gene, CDR3 length, CDR3 DNA, CDR3 protein. D genes are given only for firm matches. For some rows the clone size is stated as once, few or many, or as a class when expanded; others skip it.

j_gene: TRBJ2-5; abundance: -; d_gene: TRBD1; v_gene: TRBV7-9; len: 16; CDR3nt: TGTGCCAGCACCGCCGCTGCACAGGGGGGACAAGAGACCCAGTACTTC; CDR3aa: CASTAAAQGGQETQYF
j_gene: TRBJ1-1; abundance: -; d_gene: TRBD1; v_gene: TRBV30; len: 13; CDR3nt: TGTGCCTGGAGTCAGGGGGCGAACACTGAAGCTTTCTTT; CDR3aa: CAWSQGANTEAFF
j_gene: TRBJ2-7; abundance: -; d_gene: -; v_gene: TRBV27; len: 16; CDR3nt: TGTGCCAGCAGTTTATCGGGGACATTGCGAATATACGAGCAGTACTTC; CDR3aa: CASSLSGTLRIYEQYF
j_gene: TRBJ2-1; abundance: -; d_gene: -; v_gene: TRBV13; len: 12; CDR3nt: TGTGCCAGCAGCCACGCAGGGAATGAGCAGTTCTTC; CDR3aa: CASSHAGNEQFF
j_gene: TRBJ1-5; abundance: -; d_gene: -; v_gene: TRBV5-6; len: 12; CDR3nt: TGTGCCAGCAGCCGATGGGATCAGCCCCAGCATTTT; CDR3aa: CASSRWDQPQHF
j_gene: TRBJ2-1; abundance: few; d_gene: -; v_gene: TRBV29-1; len: 10; CDR3nt: TGCAGCGCCTCAGCAAATGAGCAGTTCTTC; CDR3aa: CSASANEQFF
j_gene: TRBJ2-2; abundance: few; d_gene: -; v_gene: TRBV27; len: 14; CDR3nt: TGTGCCAGCAGTAGGGACTTTAACACCGGGGAGCTGTTTTTT; CDR3aa: CASSRDFNTGELFF
j_gene: TRBJ2-7; abundance: -; d_gene: TRBD1; v_gene: TRBV6-1; len: 14; CDR3nt: TGTGCCAGCAGTGTTCCACAGGGGGTCTACGAGCAGTACTTC; CDR3aa: CASSVPQGVYEQYF
j_gene: TRBJ2-5; abundance: once; d_gene: -; v_gene: TRBV9; len: 12; CDR3nt: TGTGCCAGCAGCCCCGCATCAGAGACCCAGTACTTC; CDR3aa: CASSPASETQYF
j_gene: TRBJ1-2; abundance: once; d_gene: -; v_gene: TRBV27; len: 14; CDR3nt: TGTGCCAGCAGGCTGGACTCCCTAGGCTATGGCTACACCTTC; CDR3aa: CASRLDSLGYGYTF
j_gene: TRBJ1-2; abundance: -; d_gene: -; v_gene: TRBV9; len: 13; CDR3nt: TGTGCCAGCAGCGTAGGGCGATCCTATGGCTACACCTTC; CDR3aa: CASSVGRSYGYTF
j_gene: TRBJ2-2; abundance: few; d_gene: -; v_gene: TRBV6-4; len: 13; CDR3nt: TGTGCCAGCAGTGAGGATTCAACCGGGGAGCTGTTTTTT; CDR3aa: CASSEDSTGELFF
j_gene: TRBJ2-7; abundance: -; d_gene: TRBD1; v_gene: TRBV9; len: 14; CDR3nt: TGTGCCAGCAGCGTAGGACAGGGTAGAGACGAGCAGTACTTC; CDR3aa: CASSVGQGRDEQYF
j_gene: TRBJ1-1; abundance: -; d_gene: -; v_gene: TRBV27; len: 11; CDR3nt: TGTGCCACCCGGAGGGGGGTTGAAGCTTTCTTT; CDR3aa: CATRRGVEAFF
j_gene: TRBJ1-2; abundance: -; d_gene: -; v_gene: TRBV25-1; len: 12; CDR3nt: TGTGCCAGCAGTGTGGACCTCTATGGCTACACCTTC; CDR3aa: CASSVDLYGYTF
j_gene: TRBJ2-3; abundance: few; d_gene: -; v_gene: TRBV4-3; len: 14; CDR3nt: TGCGCCAGCAGCCAAGGCGGGGGCACAGATACGCAGTATTTT; CDR3aa: CASSQGGGTDTQYF
j_gene: TRBJ1-2; abundance: -; d_gene: -; v_gene: TRBV5-6; len: 15; CDR3nt: TGTGCCAGCAGCGGAACCCCGGGAAGAAACTATGGCTACACCTTC; CDR3aa: CASSGTPGRNYGYTF
j_gene: TRBJ2-3; abundance: -; d_gene: -; v_gene: TRBV6-5; len: 11; CDR3nt: TGTGCCAGCAGAACCCTAGATACGCAGTATTTT; CDR3aa: CASRTLDTQYF
j_gene: TRBJ2-7; abundance: few; d_gene: -; v_gene: TRBV5-1; len: 13; CDR3nt: TGCGCCAGCAGCTTCGGGCAGAACTACGAGCAGTACTTC; CDR3aa: CASSFGQNYEQYF
j_gene: TRBJ1-2; abundance: -; d_gene: TRBD1; v_gene: TRBV9; len: 12; CDR3nt: TGTGCCAGCAGCCCCGGGACAGAAGGCTACACCTTC; CDR3aa: CASSPGTEGYTF
j_gene: TRBJ2-3; abundance: once; d_gene: TRBD1; v_gene: TRBV5-6; len: 15; CDR3nt: TGTGCCAGCAGCTTGTCTGACAGGGGTACAGATACGCAGTATTTT; CDR3aa: CASSLSDRGTDTQYF
j_gene: TRBJ1-5; abundance: -; d_gene: TRBD1; v_gene: TRBV27; len: 17; CDR3nt: TGTGCCAGCAGTTTATTGGGGCAGACAGGGTCGAGTCAGCCCCAGCATTTT; CDR3aa: CASSLLGQTGSSQPQHF
j_gene: TRBJ2-7; abundance: few; d_gene: TRBD1; v_gene: TRBV29-1; len: 12; CDR3nt: TGCAGCGTTCCGGGACAGGGGTACGAGCAGTACTTC; CDR3aa: CSVPGQGYEQYF
j_gene: TRBJ1-1; abundance: -; d_gene: -; v_gene: TRBV30; len: 12; CDR3nt: TGTGCCTGGAGTAGCCTGAACACTGAAGCTTTCTTT; CDR3aa: CAWSSLNTEAFF
j_gene: TRBJ2-5; abundance: -; d_gene: -; v_gene: TRBV7-2; len: 14; CDR3nt: TGTGCCAGCAGCTTAATGCCAGGGGCGGAGACCCAGTACTTC; CDR3aa: CASSLMPGAETQYF
j_gene: TRBJ1-1; abundance: few; d_gene: TRBD1; v_gene: TRBV27; len: 15; CDR3nt: TGTGCCAGCAGTGCGACAGGGGGCCTGAACACTGAAGCTTTCTTT; CDR3aa: CASSATGGLNTEAFF
j_gene: TRBJ2-7; abundance: -; d_gene: TRBD2; v_gene: TRBV4-3; len: 15; CDR3nt: TGCGCCAGCAGCCAAGGTCATCGGGGGGGGTACGAGCAGTACTTC; CDR3aa: CASSQGHRGGYEQYF
j_gene: TRBJ2-2; abundance: -; d_gene: TRBD1; v_gene: TRBV5-6; len: 17; CDR3nt: TGTGCCAGCAGCGTAACTACAGGGGCGATGAACACCGGGGAGCTGTTTTTT; CDR3aa: CASSVTTGAMNTGELFF
j_gene: TRBJ2-7; abundance: -; d_gene: TRBD1; v_gene: TRBV7-9; len: 17; CDR3nt: TGTGCCAGCAGCCTCATAGGGGGGACAGGGGGCACCTACGAGCAGTACTTC; CDR3aa: CASSLIGGTGGTYEQYF
j_gene: TRBJ2-1; abundance: once; d_gene: -; v_gene: TRBV30; len: 14; CDR3nt: TGTGCCTGGAGATCTCTGCAACTGGCAAATGAGCAGTTCTTC; CDR3aa: CAWRSLQLANEQFF
j_gene: TRBJ2-3; abundance: -; d_gene: TRBD1; v_gene: TRBV11-2; len: 15; CDR3nt: TGTGCCAGCAGCCAGTGGACAGGGGGCACAGATACGCAGTATTTT; CDR3aa: CASSQWTGGTDTQYF
j_gene: TRBJ1-4; abundance: -; d_gene: -; v_gene: TRBV29-1; len: 13; CDR3nt: TGCAGCGGGTCCGGGCCGGAAGGGGAAAAACTGTTTTTT; CDR3aa: CSGSGPEGEKLFF
j_gene: TRBJ2-7; abundance: -; d_gene: -; v_gene: TRBV5-6; len: 16; CDR3nt: TGTGCCAGCAGCACCCGGGCGGGTTTTCCCTCCTACGAGCAGTACTTC; CDR3aa: CASSTRAGFPSYEQYF
j_gene: TRBJ1-5; abundance: -; d_gene: -; v_gene: TRBV4-3; len: 11; CDR3nt: TGCGCCAGCAGCCAAGACTGGGGACGGCATTTT; CDR3aa: CASSQDWGRHF
j_gene: TRBJ2-5; abundance: once; d_gene: TRBD1; v_gene: TRBV7-2; len: 14; CDR3nt: TGTGCCAGCAGCTTTTATGGCAGGGGGGAGACCCAGTACTTC; CDR3aa: CASSFYGRGETQYF
j_gene: TRBJ2-3; abundance: -; d_gene: -; v_gene: TRBV7-9; len: 15; CDR3nt: TGTGCCAGCAGCTCCCTTTCCAAGCGGCCGGATACGCAGTATTTT; CDR3aa: CASSSLSKRPDTQYF
j_gene: TRBJ2-5; abundance: -; d_gene: -; v_gene: TRBV2; len: 12; CDR3nt: TGTGCCAGCAGTGAAGACAGAGAGACCCAGTACTTC; CDR3aa: CASSEDRETQYF
j_gene: TRBJ2-3; abundance: few; d_gene: TRBD2; v_gene: TRBV15; len: 22; CDR3nt: TGTGCCACCAGCAGAGCTGGGACTGAACCGGGACTAGCGGCGTTCCCCACAGATACGCAGTATTTT; CDR3aa: CATSRAGTEPGLAAFPTDTQYF
j_gene: TRBJ2-5; abundance: once; d_gene: -; v_gene: TRBV5-6; len: 13; CDR3nt: TGTGCCACACTGGGGCGACACCAAGAGACCCAGTACTTC; CDR3aa: CATLGRHQETQYF
j_gene: TRBJ1-1; abundance: few; d_gene: -; v_gene: TRBV29-1; len: 15; CDR3nt: TGCAGCGTTGTAGATCAACCCCTTCTAGGCACTGAAGCTTTCTTT; CDR3aa: CSVVDQPLLGTEAFF
j_gene: TRBJ2-7; abundance: -; d_gene: -; v_gene: TRBV7-6; len: 12; CDR3nt: TGTGCCAGCAGCTTAGACGGGGGTGAGCAGTACTTC; CDR3aa: CASSLDGGEQYF
j_gene: TRBJ2-7; abundance: few; d_gene: TRBD1; v_gene: TRBV13; len: 16; CDR3nt: TGTGCCAGCAGCCCCTTCGGGACAGGGGACTCCTACGAGCAGTACTTC; CDR3aa: CASSPFGTGDSYEQYF